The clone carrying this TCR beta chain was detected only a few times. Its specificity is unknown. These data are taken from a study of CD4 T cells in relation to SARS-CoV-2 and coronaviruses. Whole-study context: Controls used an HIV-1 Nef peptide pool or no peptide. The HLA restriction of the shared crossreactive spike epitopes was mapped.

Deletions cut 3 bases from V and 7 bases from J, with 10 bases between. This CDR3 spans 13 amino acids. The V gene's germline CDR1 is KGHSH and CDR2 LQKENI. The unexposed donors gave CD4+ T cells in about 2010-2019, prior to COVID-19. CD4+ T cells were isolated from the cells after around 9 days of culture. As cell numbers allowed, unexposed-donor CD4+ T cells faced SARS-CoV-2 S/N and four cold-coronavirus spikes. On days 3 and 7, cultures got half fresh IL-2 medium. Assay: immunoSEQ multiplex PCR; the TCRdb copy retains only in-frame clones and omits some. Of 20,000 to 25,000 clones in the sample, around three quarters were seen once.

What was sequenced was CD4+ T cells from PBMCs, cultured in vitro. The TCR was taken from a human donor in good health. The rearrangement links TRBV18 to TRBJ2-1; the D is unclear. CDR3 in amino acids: CASSPSRDNEQFF. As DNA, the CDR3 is TGTGCCAGCTCACCTTCAAGGGATAATGAGCAGTTCTTC.